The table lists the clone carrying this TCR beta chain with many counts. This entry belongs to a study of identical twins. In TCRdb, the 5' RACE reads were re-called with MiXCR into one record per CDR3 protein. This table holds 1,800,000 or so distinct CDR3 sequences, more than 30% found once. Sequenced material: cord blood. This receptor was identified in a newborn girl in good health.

This chain's CDR3 is CSGGLGEKLFF. In nucleotides, the CDR3 is TGCAGCGGGGGCCTCGGTGAAAAACTGTTTTTT. The chain carries TRBV29-1 and TRBJ1-4, with D tentatively TRBD1 (5 bases). The CDR3 loop spans 11 amino acids. V dropped 7 bases and J dropped 7 bases, with 10 bases sitting between them. Germline V gene sequence: CDR1 SQVTM, CDR2 ANQGSEA.